These 20 T cell receptor beta chains share one sample of origin, sequenced in a study of human T cells and chemical hapten exposure. Stated time point: pre-sensitization, week 0. Stated treatment: therapeutic diphenylcyclopropenone sensitization with weekly scalp DPC. TCRdb independently ran MiXCR on the RACE reads; one entry per CDR3 protein. The sample consists of 250,000 to 300,000 distinct CDR3 sequences, roughly 7.4% of them appearing once. This sample comprised whole blood, obtained in connection with sensitization to the hapten diphenylcyclopropenone (DPC). The receptors originated from a young man with alopecia areata. Some clones in this sample may be carry-over from other donors' samples.

This clonotype was counted only a few times. This rearrangement joins TRBV10-3 to TRBJ2-5; a weak D match, TRBD1 (5 bases). V was pared by 1 base and J by 2 bases, with 11 bases between. The CDR3 consists of 15 residues. The germline V gene has CDR1 ENHRY and CDR2 SYGVKD. The CDR3 is CAISEYRSEQETQYF. CDR3 DNA sequence: TGTGCCATCAGTGAGTACAGGTCGGAACAAGAGACCCAGTACTTC.

This rearrangement joins TRBV12-3 or TRBV12-4 to TRBJ2-1; 8 bases are shared with TRBD2. The CDR3 is 16 amino acids. V lost 4 bases, J lost 3 bases, and 8 bases stayed unmatched. The CDR3 coding sequence is TGTGCCAGCAGTTCGCCACTAGCGGAACACTACAATGAGCAGTTCTTC. Its translation: CASSSPLAEHYNEQFF.

This chain uses TRBV25-1 with TRBJ2-5; D not certain. V gave up 2 bases and J gave up 5 bases, with 9 bases separating them. The germline V gene has CDR1 MGHDK and CDR2 SYGVNS. The CDR3 length is 13 residues. Here the CDR3 DNA reads TGTGCCAGCAGTGAAGGTCCTAGGGAGACCCAGTACTTC. This encodes CASSEGPRETQYF. The full variable domain, completed using reference TRBV25-1 and TRBJ2-5, is EADIYQTPRYLVIGTGKKITLECSQTMGHDKMYWYQQDPGMELHLIHYSYGVNSTEKGDLSSESTVSRIRTEHFPLTLESARPSHTSQYLCASSEGPRETQYFGPGTRLLVL.

This clonotype was detected a few times. This chain connects TRBV6-1 to TRBJ2-2; 9 bases are shared with TRBD1. The CDR3 totals 15 residues. The ends lost 6 bases at V and 6 bases at J; junction bases unmatched: 8. Germline CDR1 and CDR2: MNHNS and SASEGT. In nucleotides, the CDR3 is TGTGCCAGCAGGGGAGACAGGGGGAGGGCCGGGGAGCTGTTTTTT. Its translation is CASRGDRGRAGELFF.

This clonotype was seen only a few times. The chain links TRBV6-6 to TRBJ2-3, with 8 bases lining up with TRBD2. Per the germline V gene, CDR1 is MNHNY and CDR2 is SVGAGI (reference sequence). CDR3 length: 17 residues. The J segment lost 2 bases and the V segment lost 2 bases, leaving 9 bases of the junction unmatched. The CDR3: CASSYSGGLTITDTQYF. DNA for the CDR3: TGTGCCAGCAGTTACAGCGGGGGACTTACTATCACAGATACGCAGTATTTT.

This clonotype was seen a few times. The chain has TRBV9 and TRBJ2-7; a possible D gene is TRBD1 (6 bases). Germline V gene lookup returns CDR1 SGDLS and CDR2 YYNGEE. This CDR3 is built from 14 residues. V was cut by 0 bases and J by 2 bases, with 9 bases left in between. The DNA for the CDR3 is TGTGCCAGCAGCGTAGAGGACAGTGCCTACGAGCAGTACTTC. Translating gives CASSVEDSAYEQYF.

This clonotype was counted once. The genes are TRBV3-1 and TRBJ2-1; a possible D gene is TRBD2 (6 bases). CDR1 is LGHDT, CDR2 YNNKEL, per germline (reference sequence). The CDR3 is made up of 16 amino acids. V was trimmed by 4 bases and J by 0 bases, leaving 13 bases between them. The CDR3 loop reads CASSPIKRVSYNEQFF. CDR3 coding DNA: TGTGCCAGCAGCCCGATAAAGCGGGTCTCCTACAATGAGCAGTTCTTC.

This clonotype was seen repeatedly, ten times or more. The chain carries TRBV10-3 and TRBJ1-1; D not resolved. CDR1 ENHRY and CDR2 SYGVKD come from the germline V gene. CDR3 length: 13 amino acids. V shed 3 bases and J shed 1 base, with 6 bases lying between them. Here the CDR3 DNA reads TGTGCCATCAGTGATTACGAGAACACTGAAGCTTTCTTT. Its translation: CAISDYENTEAFF.

This chain joins TRBV7-9 and TRBJ2-7, with a possible D match to TRBD2 (6 bases). The CDR3 extends over 15 amino acids. V lost 5 bases and J lost 6, with 20 bases in between. Per the germline V gene, CDR1 is SEHNR and CDR2 is FQNEAQ (reference sequence). The CDR3 DNA is TGTGCCAGCAGCCCAGGAGGGCCCCCTCTGAGCGAGCAGTACGTC. Its protein product is CASSPGGPPLSEQYV.

The chain has TRBV5-4 and TRBJ2-3; D is unclear. There are 14 residues in the CDR3. V lost 1 base, J lost 2 bases, and 8 bases lay in between. Germline CDR1 SGHNT, CDR2 YYREEE (reference sequence). CDR3: CASSLKGFTDTQYF. The CDR3 coding sequence is TGTGCCAGCAGCTTGAAGGGATTCACAGATACGCAGTATTTT.

This clonotype was counted many times. This chain joins TRBV20-1 and TRBJ1-6; D call uncertain. Germline CDR1 DFQATT, CDR2 SNEGSKA (reference sequence). Trimming took off 4 bases at V and 8 bases at J, with 6 bases between the two ends. The CDR3 covers 11 residues. CDR3 nucleotide sequence: TGCAGTGCTAAATTCGATTCACCCCTCCACTTT. It yields the protein CSAKFDSPLHF.

In DNA, the CDR3 is TGTGCCAGCAGCTTGTCGGCCCGACCCCGATTTAAGATGGCTGAAGCTTTCTTT. It translates to CASSLSARPRFKMAEAFF. This chain joins TRBV7-2 and TRBJ1-1, with D unclear. The CDR3 runs 18 residues. Per the germline V gene, CDR1 is SGHTA and CDR2 is FQGNSA. Trimming pared 3 bases from V and 6 bases from J, leaving 26 bases between.

This clonotype was detected only a few times. The chain recombines TRBV5-1 with TRBJ1-1; D might be TRBD1 (6 bases). This CDR3 has 16 residues. Germline CDR1 SGHRS, CDR2 YFSETQ. Trimming took 0 bases from V and 5 from J, leaving 17 bases between them. The CDR3 bases are TGCGCCAGCAGCTTGGTTGCAGGGGATACTGGGACTGAAGCTTTCTTT. Translating it yields CASSLVAGDTGTEAFF.

In its sample, this clonotype was seen many times. This chain uses TRBV9 with TRBJ1-4; 7 bases align to TRBD1. Germline-derived CDR1 and CDR2 are SGDLS and YYNGEE. V gave up 3 bases and J gave up 4 bases; unmatched junction bases: 3. The CDR3 spans 14 residues. The CDR3 region has the DNA TGTGCCAGCAGCGCCCAGGGGGGTAATGAAAAACTGTTTTTT. Encoded protein: CASSAQGGNEKLFF.

This clonotype was counted between two and nine times. This chain connects TRBV5-1 to TRBJ2-3; D is unclear. Germline CDR1 and CDR2: SGHRS and YFSETQ. V was pared by 4 bases and J by 1 base, with 10 bases between. This CDR3 comprises 14 residues. The CDR3 loop reads CASSPDSGTDTQYF. Written as DNA, the CDR3 is TGCGCCAGCAGCCCAGACTCGGGCACAGATACGCAGTATTTT.

This clonotype was found many times. This chain uses TRBV5-1 with TRBJ1-4; possible D gene TRBD1, 6 bases. This CDR3 has 13 amino acids. Germline V CDR1 and CDR2: SGHRS, YFSETQ. Between the trimmed V and J ends, which lost 4 bases and 7 bases, there was a span of 11 bases. The CDR3 nucleotides read TGCGCCAGCAGCGCCGACAGGCCTGAAAAACTGTTTTTT. Its translation: CASSADRPEKLFF.

This clonotype was picked up a small number of times. The gene calls are TRBV6-5 and TRBJ2-2; TRBD2 might be the D (5 bases). The CDR3 has 12 residues. In germline, CDR1 is MNHEY, CDR2 SVGAGI. Trimming removed 6 bases from V and 6 bases from J, with 8 bases in between. The CDR3 DNA is TGTGCCAGCAGGGCGGGCGCCGGGGAGCTGTTTTTT. Its protein product is CASRAGAGELFF.

This chain connects TRBV7-7 to TRBJ2-2; maybe TRBD2 (5 bases). The CDR3 totals 15 residues. V lost 5 bases to trimming and J lost 2 bases, with 12 bases between them. CDR1 and CDR2 from the germline V gene are SSHAT and FNYEAQ (reference sequence). The CDR3 nucleotides are TGTGCCAGCAGCCGGAGGCAAGATAACACCGGGGAGCTGTTTTTT. The encoded protein is CASSRRQDNTGELFF.

This clonotype came up a few times. This chain uses TRBV29-1 with TRBJ1-3; D unresolved. The germline CDR1 and CDR2 sequences are SQVTM and ANQGSEA. The V end was cut by 4 bases, the J end by 9 bases, with 10 bases between. CDR3 length equals 11 residues. The CDR3, as DNA: TGCAGCGTTGTTTTAAGTGGCACCATATATTTT. Protein: CSVVLSGTIYF.

This clonotype occurred many times. The genes are TRBV12-3 or TRBV12-4 and TRBJ1-2; D possibly corresponds to TRBD1 (6 bases). The V end lost 5 bases, the J end lost 1 base, and 8 bases lay between the germline ends. CDR3 length: 13 amino acids. CDR3 nucleotides: TGTGCCAGCAGTCCGGACAGTAACTATGGCTACACCTTC. Translation gives CASSPDSNYGYTF.